This TCR beta chain originates from a study of beta chain features in type 1 diabetes. Background on the study: There were 107,917,701 sorted cells examined across all samples. Study-level findings and limits: In patients and controls equally, PCR might favor templates that are shorter. Among patients with Type 1 diabetes, TCRB CDR3s were moderately but significantly shorter in every one of the four CD4+ subsets.

This clone came up a few times. What it recognizes is unknown. Since all of the isolated RNA was reverse transcribed, expressed TCRB transcripts were what got sequenced. Millions of reads, on average, came from each naive, central memory and regulatory T cell sample. Profiled with immunoSEQ multiplex PCR; TCRdb holds only in-frame clones, not every one. The table records roughly 150,000 clones, around 8% of them present only once. This CDR3 contains 14 residues. Trimming took 0 bases from V and 4 from J; bases not matched to a gene: 2. Germline CDR1 SGDLS, CDR2 YYNGEE. This sequence joins TRBV9 and TRBJ1-1; 8 nucleotides match TRBD1. Sequencing was done on a sample of central memory CD4+ T cells from blood. The sequence came from a woman between 40 and 50 years old with type 1 diabetes. The CDR3 DNA reads as TGTGCCAGCAGCGTAGGGACAGGGAGCACTGAAGCTTTCTTT. It is translated as CASSVGTGSTEAFF.